Following are 13 T cell receptor beta chains from one sample sequenced in a study of identical twins. Via MiXCR, TCRdb re-called the 5' RACE reads, giving one row per CDR3 protein. The top ten hold about an eighth of the sample, which has some 760,000 distinct CDR3 sequences, about 20% seen once. The same sample was also studied in work on T cells expressing NK-cell markers.

The specimen sequenced was PBMCs. The receptor source for this set is a woman aged 18-30 years in good health.

This clonotype was picked up a small number of times. The chain carries TRBV12-3 or TRBV12-4 and TRBJ1-1; D unresolved. The CDR3 spans 14 residues. Trimming took 7 bases from V and 1 from J, leaving 13 bases between them. CDR3 protein: CASKHQDKNTEAFF. CDR3 bases: TGTGCCAGCAAACACCAAGACAAGAACACTGAAGCTTTCTTT.

A few counts support this clonotype. This chain joins TRBV20-1 and TRBJ1-1; no definite D call. The CDR3 is 13 amino acids. The germline V and J ends were trimmed by 0 bases and 7 bases, with 12 bases remaining between them. Germline assignment: CDR1 DFQATT and CDR2 SNEGSKA (reference sequence). The CDR3 reads CSARDGEAIEAFF. As DNA, the CDR3 is TGCAGTGCTAGAGATGGGGAGGCCATTGAAGCTTTCTTT.

This clonotype came up a few times. The V gene is TRBV7-2, the J gene TRBJ2-5; D unresolved. Trimming shortened V by 2 bases and J by 1 base, and 11 bases separated the two germline ends. The CDR3 contains 15 residues. CDR1 and CDR2 (germline): SGHTA, FQGNSA. CDR3 coding DNA: TGTGCCAGCAGCTTATATTTCGATTCCCAAGAGACCCAGTACTTC. It translates to CASSLYFDSQETQYF.

In its sample, this clonotype was seen a few times. The rearrangement joins TRBV10-3 to TRBJ1-4; 10 positions agree with TRBD1. Germline CDR1 and CDR2: ENHRY and SYGVKD. V was pared by 6 bases and J by 4 bases, with 5 bases of the junction left unmatched. This CDR3 region has 15 residues. CDR3 in amino acids: CAIRTGTGDNEKLFF. The CDR3, as DNA: TGTGCCATCAGGACTGGGACAGGGGATAATGAAAAACTGTTTTTT.

This clonotype was counted only a few times. The chain has TRBV20-1 and TRBJ2-7, with 7 bases lining up with TRBD2. Trimming cost V 1 base and J 2 bases; bases outside gene matches: 8. The germline CDR1 and CDR2 sequences are DFQATT and SNEGSKA (reference sequence). The CDR3 spans 15 residues. CDR3 bases: TGCAGTGCTAGAGTGCTAGCGGAGGGGCCCTACGAGCAGTACTTC. It is translated as CSARVLAEGPYEQYF.

This clonotype was counted between two and nine times. This chain uses TRBV9 with TRBJ2-5; TRBD1 matches 8 bases. This CDR3 is 14 amino acids long. CDR1 is SGDLS, CDR2 YYNGEE, per germline. J was trimmed by 4 bases and V by 1 base; bases with no gene match: 3. The CDR3 DNA reads as TGTGCCAGCAGCGTAACAGGGGGAGGAGAGACCCAGTACTTC. Protein: CASSVTGGGETQYF.

This clonotype came up a few times. The rearrangement links TRBV12-3 or TRBV12-4 to TRBJ2-3; the match to TRBD2 covers 8 bases. V lost 6 bases to trimming and J lost 2 bases; unmatched junction nucleotides: 7. This CDR3 contains 15 residues. The CDR3 DNA is TGTGCCAGCAGCCCCAGCGGGAGTCTCACAGATACGCAGTATTTT. Its protein is CASSPSGSLTDTQYF.

The chain carries TRBV9 and TRBJ2-1, with a tentative D call TRBD2 (5 bases). Trimming left V 0 bases short and J 10 bases short, with 14 bases between. The CDR3 runs 14 residues. Looked up from germline, CDR1 is SGDLS and CDR2 is YYNGEE. The CDR3 DNA sequence: TGTGCCAGCAGCGTAGGCCCGGGGTTGAGGGAGCAGTTCTTC. Translation: CASSVGPGLREQFF.

The rearrangement joins TRBV5-1 to TRBJ1-6; 7 bases align to TRBD1. Germline-derived CDR1 and CDR2 are SGHRS and YFSETQ. The CDR3 is 15 amino acids. V lost 4 bases to trimming and J lost 7 bases; unmatched junction nucleotides: 8. In DNA, the CDR3 is TGCGCCAGCAGCATCCGACAGGGTGAAAATTCACCCCTCCACTTT. This translates into CASSIRQGENSPLHF.

This clonotype was seen a handful of times. The chain joins TRBV7-2 to TRBJ1-1, with D possibly matching TRBD1 (6 bases). The CDR3 consists of 13 residues. The germline V and J ends were trimmed by 4 bases and 6 bases, with 12 bases remaining between them. The germline gives CDR1 SGHTA, CDR2 FQGNSA. This CDR3 reads CASSSLDRPEAFF. CDR3 DNA: TGTGCCAGCAGCTCGCTCGACAGGCCTGAAGCTTTCTTT.

This clonotype appeared a few times. The V gene is TRBV10-3, the J gene TRBJ2-7; TRBD1 aligns across 9 bases. The CDR3 is made up of 15 amino acids. Per germline, CDR1 ENHRY and CDR2 SYGVKD. Trimming removed 2 bases from V and 3 bases from J; junction bases left unmatched: 5. The CDR3 loop is CAISEAPGQGYEQYF. DNA for the CDR3: TGTGCCATCAGTGAGGCCCCGGGACAGGGCTACGAGCAGTACTTC.

V gene TRBV7-9 combines with J gene TRBJ2-7, with no clear D. Between the trimmed V and J ends, which lost 2 bases and 0 bases, there was a span of 11 bases. This CDR3 region has 15 residues. In germline, CDR1 is SEHNR, CDR2 FQNEAQ (reference sequence). The CDR3, as DNA: TGTGCCAGCAGCTTAAGAGGAACAGTCTCCTACGAGCAGTACTTC. Translated, it gives CASSLRGTVSYEQYF.

In its sample, this clonotype was seen many times. V gene TRBV5-6 combines with J gene TRBJ2-1; 7 positions agree with TRBD2. The CDR3 consists of 15 residues. Unmatched junction bases numbered 8, after V lost 6 bases and J lost 2 bases. CDR1 is SGHDT and CDR2 is YYEEEE in the germline V gene. The DNA of the CDR3 is TGTGCCAGCACCGGCGGACTAGTCACCTACAATGAGCAGTTCTTC. Encoded protein: CASTGGLVTYNEQFF.